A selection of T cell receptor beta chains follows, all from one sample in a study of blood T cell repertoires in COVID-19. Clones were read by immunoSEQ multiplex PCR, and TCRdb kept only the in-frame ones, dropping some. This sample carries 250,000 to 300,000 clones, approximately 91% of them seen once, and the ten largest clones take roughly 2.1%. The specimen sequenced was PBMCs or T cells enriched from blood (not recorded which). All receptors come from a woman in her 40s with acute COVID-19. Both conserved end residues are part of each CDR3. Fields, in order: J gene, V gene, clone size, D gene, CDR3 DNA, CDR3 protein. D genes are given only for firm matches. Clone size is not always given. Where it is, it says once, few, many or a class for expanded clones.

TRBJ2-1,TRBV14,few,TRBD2,TGTGCCAGCAGCCAAGCGGTGAGGACTAGCGGGAGCTACAATGAGCAGTTCTTC,CASSQAVRTSGSYNEQFF
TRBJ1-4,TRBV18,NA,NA,TGTGCCAGCTCACCAGGGGCTTCAAAAAATGAAAAACTGTTTTTT,CASSPGASKNEKLFF
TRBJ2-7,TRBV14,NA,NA,TGTGCCAGCAGCCAACGGGCAGGGGTGATGTACGAGCAGTACTTC,CASSQRAGVMYEQYF
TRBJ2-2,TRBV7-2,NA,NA,TGTGCCAGCAGCTTAGCTGGCACCCCGGGCACCGGGGAGCTGTTTTTT,CASSLAGTPGTGELFF
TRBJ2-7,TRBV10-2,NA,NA,TGCGCCAGCAGTGAGGGTAGCGGCCTCTACGAGCAGTACTTC,CASSEGSGLYEQYF
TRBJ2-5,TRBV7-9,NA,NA,TGTGCCAGCAGCTTAGCTACAGACACGGAGACCCAGTACTTC,CASSLATDTETQYF
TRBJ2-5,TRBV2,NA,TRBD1,TGTGCCAGCAGCGGCTCCGGGACAGGGAACCAAGAGACCCAGTACTTC,CASSGSGTGNQETQYF
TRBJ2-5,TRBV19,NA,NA,TGTGCCAGTAGTACTTACTCGACAGGAAGAGAGACCCAGTACTTC,CASSTYSTGRETQYF
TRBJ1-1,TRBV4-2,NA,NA,TGTGCCAGCAGCCAATTAGGGGCGAACACTGAAGCTTTCTTT,CASSQLGANTEAFF
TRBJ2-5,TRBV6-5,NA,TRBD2,TGTGCCAGCAGAGTCTTAGCGGGCCAAGAGACCCAGTACTTC,CASRVLAGQETQYF
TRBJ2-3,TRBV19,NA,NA,TGTGCCAGTAATGGCAGAAGAAGAAACGCCACAGATACGCAGTATTTT,CASNGRRRNATDTQYF
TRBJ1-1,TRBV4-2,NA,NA,TGTGCCAGCAGCCACGCCTCGGACACCCCGAACACTGAAGCTTTCTTT,CASSHASDTPNTEAFF
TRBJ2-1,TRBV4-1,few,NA,TGCGCCAGCAGCCAAGTGGACACTAGCCTTGAGCAGTTCTTC,CASSQVDTSLEQFF
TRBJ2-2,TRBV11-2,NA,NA,TGTGCCCACGTAGGAGGGGGCCTAAACACCGGGGAGCTGTTTTTT,CAHVGGGLNTGELFF
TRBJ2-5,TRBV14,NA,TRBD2,TGTGCCAGCAGCTATTTAGCGGGGTTACAAGAGACCCAGTACTTC,CASSYLAGLQETQYF
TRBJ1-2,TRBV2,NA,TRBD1,TGTGCCAGCACCCGAAGGGGGGACAGAACTAACTATGGCTACACCTTC,CASTRRGDRTNYGYTF
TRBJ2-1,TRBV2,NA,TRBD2,TGTGCCAGCAGTGAATATACTAGCGGGACTGAGCAGTTCTTC,CASSEYTSGTEQFF
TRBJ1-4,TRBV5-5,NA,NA,TGTGCCAGCAGCTTTTTTGCCACGGGGGATGAAAAACTGTTTTTT,CASSFFATGDEKLFF
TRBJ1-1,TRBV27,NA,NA,TGTGCCAGCAGTTTAGGCCGCGGGGGGCCTGAAGCTTTCTTT,CASSLGRGGPEAFF
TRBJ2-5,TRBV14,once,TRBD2,TGTGCCAGCAGCCGGAGGACTAGCGGGAGCTTAGAGACCCAGTACTTC,CASSRRTSGSLETQYF
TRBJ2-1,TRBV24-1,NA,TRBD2,TGTGCCACCAGTGACATAAGTGGAGCGGGGGCGTACAATGAGCAGTTCTTC,CATSDISGAGAYNEQFF
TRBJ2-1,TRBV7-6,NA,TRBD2,TGTGCCAGCAGCTTAGCTTACTCCGGGACTAGAACCAGCAATGAGCAGTTCTTC,CASSLAYSGTRTSNEQFF
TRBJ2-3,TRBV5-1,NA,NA,TGCGCCAGCAGCTTGGCCCCCGTGCGGACAGATACGCAGTATTTT,CASSLAPVRTDTQYF
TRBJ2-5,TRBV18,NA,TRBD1,TGTGCCAGCTCACCACCAAACAGGGGCAACCAAGAGACCCAGTACTTC,CASSPPNRGNQETQYF
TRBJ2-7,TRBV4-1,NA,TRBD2,TGCGCCAGCAGCCAAGAGGGGGGGGTCTCCCCCCGCTACGAGCAGTACTTC,CASSQEGGVSPRYEQYF
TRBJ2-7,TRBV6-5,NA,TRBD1,TGTGCCAGCAGTTACTCGGGACAGTTTTACTACGAGCAGTACTTC,CASSYSGQFYYEQYF
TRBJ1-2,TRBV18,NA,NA,TGTGCCAGCTCACCCAACGCAGGGAACTCCTATGGCTACACCTTC,CASSPNAGNSYGYTF
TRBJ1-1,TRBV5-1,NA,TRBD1,TGCGCCAGCAGCCCTTTCGACAGGGACAACACTGAAGCTTTCTTT,CASSPFDRDNTEAFF
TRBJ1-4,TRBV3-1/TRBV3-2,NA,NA,TGTGCCAGCAGCCATGGTGGCGGAGGGAAACTGTTTTTT,CASSHGGGGKLFF
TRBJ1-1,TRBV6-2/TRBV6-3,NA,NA,TGTGCCAGCAGTTACTTCAAGGGGGGGCGCACTGAAGCTTTCTTT,CASSYFKGGRTEAFF
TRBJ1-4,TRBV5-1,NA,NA,TGCGCCAGCAGCTTCGGGACACTGAATGAAAAACTGTTTTTT,CASSFGTLNEKLFF
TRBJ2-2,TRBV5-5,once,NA,TGTGCCAGCAGCTCCCAGGGTGTCATGGTCACCGGGGAGCTGTTTTTT,CASSSQGVMVTGELFF
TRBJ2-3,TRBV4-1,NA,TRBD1,TGCGCCAGCAGCCAAGCAGGGACAGGGGGCGGGACAGATACGCAGTATTTT,CASSQAGTGGGTDTQYF
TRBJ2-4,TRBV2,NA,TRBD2,TGTGCCAGCAGTTGGGGGGGCAAAAACATTCAGTACTTC,CASSWGGKNIQYF
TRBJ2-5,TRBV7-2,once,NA,TGTGCCAGCAGCTTATATGTCGAGGGTAAAGAGACCCAGTACTTC,CASSLYVEGKETQYF
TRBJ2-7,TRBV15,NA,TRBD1,TGTGCCACCAGCGCCACCGGGACAGTGTCATCCTACGAGCAGTACTTC,CATSATGTVSSYEQYF
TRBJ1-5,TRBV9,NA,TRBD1,TGTGCCAGCAGCCGGGGGACAGGGGCTAGCAATCAGCCCCAGCATTTT,CASSRGTGASNQPQHF
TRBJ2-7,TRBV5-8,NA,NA,TGTGCCAGCAGCCTAACACAGGGTGGCGAGCAGTACTTC,CASSLTQGGEQYF
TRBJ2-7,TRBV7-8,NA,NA,TGTGCCTCCTCGGACAGTACCTACGAGCAGTACTTC,CASSDSTYEQYF
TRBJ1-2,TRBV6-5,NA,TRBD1,TGTGCCAGCAGGCCCCGGGACAGGTCCTACTACACCTTC,CASRPRDRSYYTF
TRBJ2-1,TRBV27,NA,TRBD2,TGTGCCAGCAGTCTGCGGACTAGACAAACGAACAATGAGCAGTTCTTC,CASSLRTRQTNNEQFF
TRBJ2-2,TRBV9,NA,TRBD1,TGTGCCAGCAGCATGAGACAGGGGAGCACCGGGGAGCTGTTTTTT,CASSMRQGSTGELFF
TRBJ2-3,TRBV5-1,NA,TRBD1,TGCGCCAGCAGGCGACAGGGAGTGCAAGATACGCAGTATTTT,CASRRQGVQDTQYF
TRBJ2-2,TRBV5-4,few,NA,TGTGCCAGCAGTTTTTTCTACACCGGGGAGCTGTTTTTT,CASSFFYTGELFF
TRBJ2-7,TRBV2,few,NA,TGTGCCAGCCGGAGCGAGTACGAGCAGTACTTC,CASRSEYEQYF
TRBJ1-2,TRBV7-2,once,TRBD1,TGTGCCAGCAGCCAAAGACAGGGGTCCTATGGCTACACCTTC,CASSQRQGSYGYTF
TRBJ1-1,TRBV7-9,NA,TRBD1,TGTGCCAGCAGCCTCAACCAGGGGGCACCCACTGAAGCTTTCTTT,CASSLNQGAPTEAFF
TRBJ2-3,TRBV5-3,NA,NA,TGTGCCAGAAGCTCCCGGGACTCCCCAGATACGCAGTATTTT,CARSSRDSPDTQYF
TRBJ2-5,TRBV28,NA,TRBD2,TGTGCCAGCAGTACCCCCGGGACTAGCGGGGGCCAAGAGACCCAGTACTTC,CASSTPGTSGGQETQYF
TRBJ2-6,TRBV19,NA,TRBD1,TGTGCCAGTAGTATCGGACAGGGGCTTGGGGCCAACGTCCTGACTTTC,CASSIGQGLGANVLTF
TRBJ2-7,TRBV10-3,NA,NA,TGTGCCATCAGTACCGCAGGGTCCCGAAGCTCCTACGAGCAGTACTTC,CAISTAGSRSSYEQYF
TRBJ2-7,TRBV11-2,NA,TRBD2,TGTGCCAGCAGGGGACGGGGGGGGTTCTACGAGCAGTACTTC,CASRGRGGFYEQYF
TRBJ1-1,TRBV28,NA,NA,TGTGCCAGCAGCGGGGGGCTCTGGGGCACTGAAGCTTTCTTT,CASSGGLWGTEAFF
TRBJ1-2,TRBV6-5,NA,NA,TGTGCCAGCAGTCTCAACCCAGGGGTTGGCTACACCTTC,CASSLNPGVGYTF
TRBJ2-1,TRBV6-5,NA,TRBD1,TGTGCCAGCAGTTGGGACAGGAGCTCCTACAATGAGCAGTTCTTC,CASSWDRSSYNEQFF
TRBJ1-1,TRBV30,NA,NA,TGTGCCTGGAAACACGCTGAAGCTTTCTTT,CAWKHAEAFF
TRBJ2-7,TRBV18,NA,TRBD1,TGTGCCAGCTCACAGACACAGGGGAGCTCCTACGAGCAGTACTTC,CASSQTQGSSYEQYF
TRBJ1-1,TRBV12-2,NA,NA,TGTGCAAGTCGCCCGAACAGGCTTCACACTGAAGCTTTCTTT,CASRPNRLHTEAFF
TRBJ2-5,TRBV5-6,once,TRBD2,TGTGCCAGCAGCTCACTTAGCGGGGCTTTGGGTAAAGAGACCCAGTACTTC,CASSSLSGALGKETQYF
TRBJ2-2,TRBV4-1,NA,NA,TGCGCCAGCAGCCACATCGGTGGGGAGCTGTTTTTT,CASSHIGGELFF